Sequencing of this TCR beta chain was carried out in a study of OX40 agonist ivuxolimab in advanced cancers. About the investigation overall: Ivuxolimab was an agonistic, fully human IgG2 monoclonal antibody directed against OX40 (CD134), a costimulatory receptor. Patients were allowed to have had prior anti-PD-1, anti-PD-L1 or anti-CTLA-4 therapy, and roughly two fifths of the dose-escalation patients had been treated with checkpoint inhibitors. Intravenous ivuxolimab was administered to patients every 2 weeks at six dose levels: 0.01, 0.1, 0.3, 1.5, 3 and 10 mg/kg. Among the approximately 54 dose-escalation patients, some 20 had hepatocellular carcinoma, roughly 15 melanoma, 9 renal cell carcinoma and 9 head and neck cancer. A male proportion of roughly 85% and a mean age of approximately 60 years, ranging from 23 to 79, were recorded for the dose-escalation cohort. The purpose of peripheral TCRbeta sequencing was to test whether ivuxolimab changed TCR sequence diversity and led to clonal T-cell expansion. Three dose-escalation patients achieved partial responses, one with hepatocellular carcinoma and two with cutaneous melanoma. The paper covers the monotherapy dose-escalation part of the phase I ivuxolimab trial, which included N ≈ 50 patients.

Study-wide findings and limitations: After ivuxolimab, CD8+ T cells had more expanded clones than CD4+ T cells on average. In the 0.1-3.0 mg/kg groups, partial responders had among the lowest normalized peripheral clonal expansion, particularly in CD8+ T cells. At doses of 0.1 to 3.0 mg/kg, clonal expansion of both CD4+ and CD8+ blood T cells was observed from baseline to week 6. Low levels of normalized T-cell clonal expansion were also shown by some nonresponding patients. Which antigens the clonally expanded peripheral T cells were specific for was not determined.

About this clone: What antigen it recognizes has not been identified. Base qualities are not at hand, and no much larger clone is one base apart.

Patients with a history of autoimmune disease or receiving systemic immunosuppression were excluded from the trial. Peripheral blood for TCR sequencing was drawn from every dose cohort at baseline, at cycle 4 day 1 and at cycle 7 day 1. The samples were drawn from a first-in-human, open-label, multicenter phase I dose-escalation trial of ivuxolimab. Adults with locally advanced or metastatic head and neck squamous cell, hepatocellular, melanoma or renal cell carcinoma were enrolled in the trial. Before TCR sequencing, CD4+ T cells and CD8+ T cells were sorted from peripheral blood as separate populations. To sequence the TCRbeta CDR3 region, genomic DNA was isolated from the sorted cells. TCRbeta CDR3 regions were sequenced using the immunoSEQ Assay. TCRdb holds this immuneACCESS table with in-frame rearrangements only. Some clones are missing; in checked studies, unresolved V genes explain under half, and the rest has no known cause. The sample table lists some 59,000 clones, around 93% of them with a count of one. 8% to 10% of the sample is held by the ten biggest clonotypes.

Counted from cysteine to phenylalanine, this CDR3 has 13 amino acids. Of all the DNA, just the CDR3 is kept, 39 bases in frame from base 1. CDR1 and CDR2 were assigned from the germline V gene as MGHRA and YSYEKL. Trimming at the junction amounts to 3 bases on V and 4 bases on J, and the germline ends lie 10 bases apart. This TCR derives from an adult with an advanced solid tumor such as melanoma, head and neck, liver or kidney cancer. Sequences were derived from CD4+ or CD8+ T cells sorted from blood, sampled in a trial of the OX40 agonist ivuxolimab. The rearranged segments are TRBV4-1 and TRBJ2-7; no D gene is confidently identified. The sequenced DNA is TGCGCCAGCAGCCATGGCTACATGTACGAGCAGTACTTC. It specifies CASSHGYMYEQYF.